These 2 T cell receptor beta chains were all obtained from the same sample, sequenced in a study of CD8+CD57+ T cells in acquired aplastic anemia (dated by TCRdb to the late 2010s). Patients chosen for sequencing had shown expansion of CD8+CD57+ cells by flow cytometry. Instrument used: Illumina HiSeq 2000. Profiling of TCR beta VDJ combinations and CDR3 sequences used genomic DNA as the template. The raw public reads went through TCRdb reprocessing: fastp at Q25, MiXCR clone calling, in-frame beta chains kept. When rows share a CDR3 protein, they turn into one entry using the most common DNA and genes. In this sample the table shows about 170,000 distinct CDR3 sequences, more than 45% of which occur a single time. The ten largest clones take up over 0.95% of the sample. Sequencing was performed on sorted CD4+, CD8+, or CD8+CD57+ T cells (not recorded which) from PBMCs. All receptors derive from a human donor with aplastic anemia.

This clonotype was detected once. The DNA of the CDR3 is TGTGCCAGCAGCAGCGAGGTGCTTGGCTACACCTTC. Translated: CASSSEVLGYTF. The gene calls are TRBV7-2 and TRBJ1-2; no definite D call. The CDR3 runs 12 residues. Germline V gene lookup returns CDR1 SGHTA and CDR2 FQGNSA. Trimming cost V 5 bases and J 7 bases, with 11 bases left between them. The variable domain in full, with the rest retrieved from reference TRBV7-2 and TRBJ1-2, is GAGVSQSPSNKVTEKGKDVELRCDPISGHTALYWYRQSLGQGLEFLIYFQGNSAPDKSGLPSDRFSAERTGGSVSTLTIQRTQQEDSAVYLCASSSEVLGYTFGSGTRLTVV.

The chain joins TRBV4-2 to TRBJ2-7; 11 bases fit TRBD2. Germline V gene lookup returns CDR1 LGHNA and CDR2 YNFKEQ. This CDR3 spans 15 amino acids. J gave up 1 base and V 1 base, and 0 bases lay outside the gene matches. The CDR3 sequence is CASSQVAGGSYEQYF. The CDR3 coding sequence is TGTGCCAGCAGCCAAGTAGCGGGGGGGTCCTACGAGCAGTACTTC.